A single sample is the source of the 9 T cell receptor beta chains below, sequenced in a study of blood T cell repertoires in COVID-19. Here immunoSEQ multiplex PCR was the method, and the copy in TCRdb shows in-frame clones only, minus some. Among approximately 330,000 clones listed, roughly 87% were seen once. What was sequenced was peripheral blood. The receptor source for this set is a man aged 25 to 40 with COVID-19, enrolled during active disease.

The chain links TRBV7-3 to TRBJ2-7; maybe TRBD2 (6 bases). The CDR3 loop spans 14 amino acids. Germline V gene data show CDR1 as SGHTA and CDR2 as FQGTGA. Trimming cost V 1 base and J 6 bases, with 13 bases left between them. The CDR3 spells CASSLIGHGSEQYF. CDR3 bases: TGTGCCAGCAGCTTAATTGGTCACGGGAGCGAGCAGTACTTC.

J is TRBJ2-7 and V is TRBV7-9, with 8 bases fitting TRBD2. Germline CDR1 SEHNR, CDR2 FQNEAQ (reference sequence). The CDR3 sequence is 15 residues long. Trimming at V came to 5 bases and at J to 1 base, leaving 7 bases not matched to a gene. CDR3 amino acids: CASSLIAGRSYEQYF. CDR3 nucleotides: TGTGCCAGCAGCCTCATAGCGGGACGATCCTACGAGCAGTACTTC.

In its sample, this clone was seen a few times. The CDR3 bases are TGTGCCAGCAGTTCATCCGGGACAGGGGGACAGCCCCAGCATTTT. Translated: CASSSSGTGGQPQHF. The V gene is TRBV27, the J gene TRBJ1-5, with 11 positions matching TRBD1. CDR3 size: 15 residues. CDR1 and CDR2 from the germline V gene are MNHEY and SMNVEV (reference sequence). Trimming removed 4 bases from V and 7 bases from J; junction bases left unmatched: 6.

This rearrangement joins TRBV4-1 to TRBJ2-1; 8 positions agree with TRBD2. Germline CDR1 is MGHRA and CDR2 is YSYEKL. The J segment lost 8 bases and the V segment lost 4 bases, leaving 7 bases of the junction unmatched. The CDR3 loop spans 14 amino acids. CDR3 DNA: TGCGCCAGCAGCCCCCAGCGGGGGTCCGATGAGCAGTTCTTC. It translates to CASSPQRGSDEQFF.

V and J are TRBV4-1 and TRBJ1-1; tentative D call: TRBD1 (6 bases). The CDR3 covers 15 residues. V gave up 4 bases and J gave up 1 base, with 13 bases separating them. Germline CDR1 is MGHRA and CDR2 is YSYEKL. The CDR3 spells CASSLQGRTNTEAFF. In DNA, the CDR3 is TGCGCCAGCAGCCTCCAGGGGCGCACGAACACTGAAGCTTTCTTT.

V and J are TRBV30 and TRBJ2-7; weak D call: TRBD1 (5 bases). Per the germline V gene, CDR1 is GTSNPN and CDR2 is SVGIG (reference sequence). This CDR3 comprises 16 residues. Trimming stripped 5 bases from V and 2 bases from J, with 22 bases between. The CDR3 sequence is CAWGPRWGSATYEQYF. For the CDR3, the DNA is TGTGCCTGGGGTCCCCGGTGGGGCAGCGCGACCTACGAGCAGTACTTC.

The CDR3 DNA reads as TGTGCCAGCAGTCTTTCGACAGGGTGGACCACTGAAGCTTTCTTT. Protein: CASSLSTGWTTEAFF. J is TRBJ1-1 and V is TRBV6-2 or TRBV6-3; 7 nucleotides match TRBD1. Germline V gives CDR1 MNHEY, CDR2 SVGEGT. The CDR3 is 15 residues long. V lost 5 bases to trimming and J lost 4 bases; unmatched junction nucleotides: 10.

The chain has TRBV5-1 and TRBJ1-2, with D possibly matching TRBD1 (6 bases). The CDR3 runs 13 residues. Germline loops: CDR1 SGHRS, CDR2 YFSETQ. Trimming stripped 2 bases from V and 8 bases from J, with 13 bases between. CDR3 bases: TGCGCCAGCAGCTTCGAGGGACATGAGGGCTACACCTTC. This encodes CASSFEGHEGYTF.

The V gene is TRBV18, the J gene TRBJ1-2; possibly TRBD1 for D (6 bases). Between the trimmed V and J ends, which lost 6 bases and 2 bases, there was a span of 16 bases. Germline V gives CDR1 KGHSH, CDR2 LQKENI. The CDR3 length is 15 residues. The chain's CDR3 is CASSLGQSTNYGYTF. For the CDR3, the DNA is TGTGCCAGCTCTCTTGGACAGTCGACAAACTATGGCTACACCTTC.